This T cell receptor (beta chain) appears in the sequencing data of a study of blood T cells in healthy people across ages. Study-wide results and caveats: As age increased, TCR beta diversity per million T cells fell in a roughly linear fashion. Relative to aged donors, long-lived donors carried more naive CD4+ cells and displayed higher diversity.

Drawing of peripheral blood yielded about 10 milliliters from each donor. The total RNA that was extracted per sample amounted to at least 6 micrograms. The sample holds a few counts of this clonotype. Its antigen is still unknown. This CDR3 spans 15 amino acids. Germline V gene sequence: CDR1 SGHNT, CDR2 YENEEA. The V and J ends lost 4 bases and 1 base respectively, with 13 bases between them. Using a J-beta primer mix together with a sample-barcoded 5' primer, a second PCR was run for roughly 6 to 12 cycles. TCRdb called the 5' RACE reads again in MiXCR, with one record for every CDR3 protein. The sample consists of 980,000 or so distinct CDR3 sequences, around 49% of them appearing once.

Material: blood. The sequence was collected from a man aged 25 to 40 in good health. The J gene is TRBJ1-2, the V gene TRBV11-3, with D unresolved. The CDR3 region has the DNA TGTGCCAGCAGCTCCACCGGGGATGGTAACTATGGCTACACCTTC. Amino acid sequence: CASSSTGDGNYGYTF.